This TCR beta chain was sequenced in a study of lymphopenia after photon versus proton radiotherapy. By proportion, this clone is medium-sized. Its antigen remains unknown. Study-wide findings and caveats: Post-nadir TCR diversity decline inversely tracked overall survival among those who died. Survival link was tested only in deceased patients; proton benefit remains a possibility. Photon-treated patients lost naive T cells and TCR diversity; proton-treated stayed stable. After the lymphocyte nadir, photon-treated repertoires showed oligoclonal expansion, especially of CD8+ Temra cells.

The trim removed 5 bases at V and 5 bases at J, leaving 5 bases unmatched. This CDR3 is 13 amino acids long. Germline V gene sequence: CDR1 PRHDT, CDR2 FYEKMQ (reference sequence). The table came from immunoSEQ multiplex PCR; TCRdb's copy has only in-frame clones and leaves some out. This table has 35,000 to 45,000 clones, about 80% appearing once. This material consisted of peripheral blood, taken from a patient treated with proton-based radiotherapy. This TCR was recovered from a woman aged 70-85 years with pancreatic cancer. The chain carries TRBV13 and TRBJ2-5, with TRBD1 identical over 7 bases. CDR3 region: CASSLDREETQYF. Here the CDR3 DNA reads TGTGCCAGCAGCCTCGACAGGGAGGAGACCCAGTACTTC.